This T cell receptor beta chain was sequenced for a study of T cells in Graves' hyperthyroidism and ophthalmopathy. This CDR3 contains 14 residues. V gave up 6 bases and J gave up 3 bases; unmatched junction bases: 8. CDR1 and CDR2 from the germline V gene are MNHEY and SMNVEV (reference sequence). Amplification of TCR beta CDR3 regions used RNA as the template. TCR CDR3 underwent first-round RT-PCR with the HTBI primer set. TCRdb re-called the multiplex PCR reads through MiXCR, storing one row per CDR3 protein. The sample lists a few hundred thousand distinct CDR3 sequences, approximately 15% occurring once. The study's findings and limits: Clonotypes that were expanded in thyroid above 0.001 mostly appeared in blood too. Ophthalmopathy was model-predicted a median roughly 6.2 months pre-onset.

Comment on this clonotype: Its antigen is undetermined.

Pregnant or lactating patients were excluded, as were those with uncontrolled infection or other autoimmune disease. Sequencing was done on a sample of blood. The TCR originated in a woman between 40 and 50 years old with Graves' ophthalmopathy. V and J are TRBV27 and TRBJ2-7; 7 nucleotides align to TRBD1. CDR3 residues: CASSYTGTVYEQYF. The CDR3 DNA follows: TGTGCCAGCAGCTACACCGGGACAGTCTACGAGCAGTACTTC.